These T cell receptor beta chains were read from a single sample in a study of shared clonotypes between healthy human individuals. Clones were read by immunoSEQ multiplex PCR, and TCRdb kept only the in-frame ones, dropping some. The data hold about 2.1 million clones, with just over 90% observed a single time. Material for sequencing was naive CD8+ T cells from PBMCs. The source is a man younger than 30 in good health. Some clones in this sample may be carry-over from other donors' samples. CDR3s include the opening cysteine and the closing phenylalanine or tryptophan. D genes are given only for firm matches. Clone size is stated in some rows and not others, as once, few, many or a class when expanded.

abundance: once; d_gene: TRBD2; v_gene: TRBV27; j_gene: TRBJ2-7; CDR3aa: CASSFRGSGIYEQYF; CDR3nt: TGTGCCAGCAGTTTTCGGGGTAGCGGGATCTACGAGCAGTACTTC
abundance: NA; d_gene: TRBD1; v_gene: TRBV5-1; j_gene: TRBJ2-7; CDR3aa: CASSLVTGSDEQYF; CDR3nt: TGCGCCAGCAGCTTGGTGACAGGGAGTGACGAGCAGTACTTC
abundance: few; d_gene: NA; v_gene: TRBV9; j_gene: TRBJ1-5; CDR3aa: CASSVGYSNQPQHF; CDR3nt: TGTGCCAGCAGCGTGGGATATAGCAATCAGCCCCAGCATTTT
abundance: once; d_gene: NA; v_gene: TRBV11-2; j_gene: TRBJ2-7; CDR3aa: CASSLLTMGRSYEQYF; CDR3nt: TGTGCCAGCAGCTTGCTCACCATGGGACGGTCCTACGAGCAGTACTTC
abundance: NA; d_gene: NA; v_gene: TRBV9; j_gene: TRBJ2-1; CDR3aa: CASSVGGADEQFF; CDR3nt: TGTGCCAGCAGCGTAGGGGGGGCCGATGAGCAGTTCTTC
abundance: NA; d_gene: NA; v_gene: TRBV19; j_gene: TRBJ2-5; CDR3aa: CASSPRRTEQETQYF; CDR3nt: TGTGCCAGTAGTCCCCGCAGGACGGAACAAGAGACCCAGTACTTC
abundance: NA; d_gene: NA; v_gene: TRBV18; j_gene: TRBJ2-3; CDR3aa: CASSPEQGTDTQYF; CDR3nt: TGTGCCAGCTCACCGGAACAGGGCACAGATACGCAGTATTTT
abundance: once; d_gene: TRBD1; v_gene: TRBV28; j_gene: TRBJ1-2; CDR3aa: CASDLAGGDYGYTF; CDR3nt: TGTGCCAGCGACCTGGCAGGGGGAGACTATGGCTACACCTTC
abundance: NA; d_gene: NA; v_gene: TRBV5-4; j_gene: TRBJ2-5; CDR3aa: CASSDTGLGETQYF; CDR3nt: TGTGCCAGCAGCGATACAGGGTTGGGGGAGACCCAGTACTTC
abundance: NA; d_gene: TRBD1; v_gene: TRBV4-2; j_gene: TRBJ1-5; CDR3aa: CASSQERQGALSQPQHF; CDR3nt: TGTGCCAGCAGCCAAGAACGGCAGGGGGCTCTGAGTCAGCCCCAGCATTTT
abundance: NA; d_gene: TRBD2; v_gene: TRBV5-1; j_gene: TRBJ2-1; CDR3aa: CASSLERLGLAGGSYNEQFF; CDR3nt: TGCGCCAGCAGCTTGGAGCGCCTAGGACTAGCGGGTGGATCCTACAATGAGCAGTTCTTC
abundance: NA; d_gene: NA; v_gene: TRBV13; j_gene: TRBJ2-4; CDR3aa: CASSPGDTEEPQYF; CDR3nt: TGTGCCAGCAGCCCGGGAGACACGGAAGAACCACAGTACTTC
abundance: few; d_gene: TRBD1; v_gene: TRBV4-2; j_gene: TRBJ1-2; CDR3aa: CASSQNRGYGYTF; CDR3nt: TGTGCCAGCAGCCAAAACAGGGGCTATGGCTACACCTTC
abundance: NA; d_gene: NA; v_gene: TRBV10-2; j_gene: TRBJ2-1; CDR3aa: CASSDGGEKQFF; CDR3nt: TGCGCCAGCAGTGATGGCGGTGAGAAGCAGTTCTTC
abundance: NA; d_gene: NA; v_gene: TRBV27; j_gene: TRBJ2-7; CDR3aa: CASSSHLLAYEQYF; CDR3nt: TGTGCCAGCAGTTCACACTTGCTCGCCTACGAGCAGTACTTC
abundance: once; d_gene: NA; v_gene: TRBV2; j_gene: TRBJ2-1; CDR3aa: CASSEEAGWNEQFF; CDR3nt: TGTGCCAGCAGTGAGGAGGCAGGGTGGAATGAGCAGTTCTTC
abundance: NA; d_gene: NA; v_gene: TRBV7-8; j_gene: TRBJ2-7; CDR3aa: CASSLGLDNEQYF; CDR3nt: TGTGCCAGCAGCTTAGGACTAGACAACGAGCAGTACTTC
abundance: NA; d_gene: TRBD2; v_gene: TRBV9; j_gene: TRBJ2-7; CDR3aa: CARIPERGLAGKGDEQYF; CDR3nt: TGTGCCAGAATACCAGAGAGAGGGCTAGCGGGAAAGGGAGACGAGCAGTACTTC
abundance: NA; d_gene: NA; v_gene: TRBV19; j_gene: TRBJ2-4; CDR3aa: CASSPQVPKNIQYF; CDR3nt: TGTGCCAGTAGTCCTCAGGTTCCCAAAAACATTCAGTACTTC
abundance: NA; d_gene: TRBD1; v_gene: TRBV10-1; j_gene: TRBJ2-4; CDR3aa: CASSEGGQLAKNIQYF; CDR3nt: TGCGCCAGCAGTGAGGGGGGACAGCTAGCCAAAAACATTCAGTACTTC
abundance: once; d_gene: NA; v_gene: TRBV5-1; j_gene: TRBJ1-1; CDR3aa: CASSFGTEAFF; CDR3nt: TGCGCCAGCAGCTTTGGTACTGAAGCTTTCTTT
abundance: NA; d_gene: NA; v_gene: TRBV30; j_gene: TRBJ1-1; CDR3aa: CAWSVQGMNTEAFF; CDR3nt: TGTGCCTGGAGTGTCCAGGGGATGAACACTGAAGCTTTCTTT
abundance: once; d_gene: NA; v_gene: TRBV11-2; j_gene: TRBJ1-2; CDR3aa: CASSLGVRGPYGYTF; CDR3nt: TGTGCCAGCAGCTTAGGTGTCAGGGGACCCTATGGCTACACCTTC
abundance: NA; d_gene: NA; v_gene: TRBV5-6; j_gene: TRBJ1-3; CDR3aa: CASSLGRGTGNTIYF; CDR3nt: TGTGCCAGCAGCCTAGGAAGGGGGACCGGAAACACCATATATTTT
abundance: NA; d_gene: NA; v_gene: TRBV7-9; j_gene: TRBJ2-7; CDR3aa: CASSPGTYYEQYF; CDR3nt: TGTGCCAGCAGCCCCGGCACTTACTACGAGCAGTACTTC
abundance: NA; d_gene: NA; v_gene: TRBV6-4; j_gene: TRBJ1-5; CDR3aa: CASTTNQGSGNQPQHF; CDR3nt: TGTGCCAGCACCACAAATCAGGGGTCTGGCAATCAGCCCCAGCATTTT
abundance: NA; d_gene: TRBD1; v_gene: TRBV5-1; j_gene: TRBJ1-1; CDR3aa: CASSPGTGGPLFEAFF; CDR3nt: TGCGCCAGCAGCCCTGGGACAGGGGGCCCTCTTTTTGAAGCTTTCTTT
abundance: NA; d_gene: NA; v_gene: TRBV4-3; j_gene: TRBJ2-1; CDR3aa: CASSQDSGGGEQFF; CDR3nt: TGCGCCAGCAGCCAAGACTCTGGTGGGGGTGAGCAGTTCTTC
abundance: once; d_gene: TRBD2; v_gene: TRBV5-4; j_gene: TRBJ2-7; CDR3aa: CASSLVGLVKYEQYF; CDR3nt: TGTGCCAGCAGCTTGGTAGGACTAGTAAAGTACGAGCAGTACTTC
abundance: NA; d_gene: TRBD1; v_gene: TRBV6-1; j_gene: TRBJ1-2; CDR3aa: CASGRQGDLYGYTF; CDR3nt: TGTGCCAGCGGCCGACAGGGGGACCTCTATGGCTACACCTTC
abundance: NA; d_gene: NA; v_gene: TRBV6-5; j_gene: TRBJ1-1; CDR3aa: CASSYRSGNTEAFF; CDR3nt: TGTGCCAGCAGCTACAGATCGGGGAACACTGAAGCTTTCTTT
abundance: NA; d_gene: TRBD1; v_gene: TRBV27; j_gene: TRBJ2-2; CDR3aa: CASSSGTGWSGELFF; CDR3nt: TGTGCCAGCAGCTCCGGGACAGGGTGGTCCGGGGAGCTGTTTTTT
abundance: NA; d_gene: TRBD1; v_gene: TRBV7-3; j_gene: TRBJ2-2; CDR3aa: CASSDRGPGELFF; CDR3nt: TGTGCCAGCAGCGACAGGGGGCCCGGGGAGCTGTTTTTT
abundance: NA; d_gene: TRBD2; v_gene: TRBV7-9; j_gene: TRBJ2-1; CDR3aa: CATTGTRSYEQFF; CDR3nt: TGTGCCACCACCGGGACTAGAAGTTATGAGCAGTTCTTC
abundance: NA; d_gene: TRBD2; v_gene: TRBV5-6; j_gene: TRBJ2-7; CDR3aa: CASSRGGSYEQYF; CDR3nt: TGTGCCAGCAGCCGCGGGGGCTCCTACGAGCAGTACTTC
abundance: NA; d_gene: TRBD2; v_gene: TRBV14; j_gene: TRBJ2-3; CDR3aa: CASGSSVGLAATDTQYF; CDR3nt: TGTGCCAGCGGATCCTCGGTCGGGCTAGCGGCCACAGATACGCAGTATTTT
abundance: NA; d_gene: TRBD2; v_gene: TRBV4-3; j_gene: TRBJ2-1; CDR3aa: CASSPGLAAHNEQFF; CDR3nt: TGCGCCAGCAGCCCGGGACTAGCGGCTCACAATGAGCAGTTCTTC
abundance: NA; d_gene: NA; v_gene: TRBV7-9; j_gene: TRBJ2-7; CDR3aa: CASSLRQGSSYEQYF; CDR3nt: TGTGCCAGCAGCTTACGCCAGGGCAGCTCCTACGAGCAGTACTTC
abundance: NA; d_gene: NA; v_gene: TRBV7-7; j_gene: TRBJ2-5; CDR3aa: CASSSSRGGEREETQYF; CDR3nt: TGTGCCAGCAGTTCCAGTCGAGGGGGGGAGAGGGAAGAGACCCAGTACTTC
abundance: NA; d_gene: NA; v_gene: TRBV19; j_gene: TRBJ2-1; CDR3aa: CASSATPGARDEQFF; CDR3nt: TGTGCCAGTAGTGCGACTCCCGGGGCGCGGGATGAGCAGTTCTTC